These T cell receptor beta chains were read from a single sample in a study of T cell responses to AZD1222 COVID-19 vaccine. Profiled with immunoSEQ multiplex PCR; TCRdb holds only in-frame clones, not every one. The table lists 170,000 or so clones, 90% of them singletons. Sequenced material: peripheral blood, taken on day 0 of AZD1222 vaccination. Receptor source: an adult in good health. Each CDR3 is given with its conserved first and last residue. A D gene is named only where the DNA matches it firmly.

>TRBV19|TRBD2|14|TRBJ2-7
CASSPKRGGYEQYF
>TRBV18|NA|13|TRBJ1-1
CASSPNYGGEAFF
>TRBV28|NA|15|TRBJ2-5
CASSQSPPGIETQYF
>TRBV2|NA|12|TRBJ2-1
CASKVELYEQFF
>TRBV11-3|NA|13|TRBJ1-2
CASSSIGTRGYTF
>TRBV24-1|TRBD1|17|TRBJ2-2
CATRGTGTGGHTGELFF
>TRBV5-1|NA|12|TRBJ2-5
CASSLAGETQYF
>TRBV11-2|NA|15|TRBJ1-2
CASSFSISDPDGYTF
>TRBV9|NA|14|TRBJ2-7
CASSVEPVSYEQYF
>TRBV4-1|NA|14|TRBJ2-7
CASSRKQQGAEQYF
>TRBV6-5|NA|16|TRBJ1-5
CASSSGRSPGHGSQHF
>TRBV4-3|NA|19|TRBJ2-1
CASSQDLQPQVISYNEQFF
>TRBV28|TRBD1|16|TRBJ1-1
CASSSPTGTGNTEAFF
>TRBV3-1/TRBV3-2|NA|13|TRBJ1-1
CASSPRQETEAFF
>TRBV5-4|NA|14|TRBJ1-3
CASSLRGSGNTIYF
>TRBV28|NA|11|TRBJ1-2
CASSSNYGYTF
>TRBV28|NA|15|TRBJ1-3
CASTQPFRSYHTIYF
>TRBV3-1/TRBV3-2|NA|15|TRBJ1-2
CASSQGRSMGYGYTF
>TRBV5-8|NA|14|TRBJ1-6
CASSWRSYNSPLHF
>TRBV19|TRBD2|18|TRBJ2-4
CASSIMSSGGLAKNIQYF
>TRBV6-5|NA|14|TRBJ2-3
CASSNTGAGDTQYF
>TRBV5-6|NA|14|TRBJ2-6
CASIRDSGANVLTF
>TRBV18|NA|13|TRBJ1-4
CASSPTGGEKLFF
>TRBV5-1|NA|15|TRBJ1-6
CASSLGGSSGAPLHF
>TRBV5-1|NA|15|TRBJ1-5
CASSPGWDSNQPQHF
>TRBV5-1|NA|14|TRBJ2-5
CASSLMDGGETQYF